This T cell receptor (beta chain) was identified in a study of response to subunit inactivated influenza vaccine. Findings and caveats of the study: With each seasonal influenza vaccination, the authors suggested, few new T cells are recruited.

Trimming cost V 2 bases and J 4 bases; bases outside gene matches: 5. The CDR3 is 15 amino acids. The germline V gene encodes CDR1 SNHLY and CDR2 FYNNEI. This clonotype was detected ten times or more. Antigen specificity is unknown. TCRdb ran MiXCR on the RT-PCR reads and lists one entry per CDR3 protein. The data hold around 200,000 distinct CDR3 sequences, with about 9% observed a single time. The chain combines TRBV2 with TRBJ2-1; 7 bases match TRBD2. The starting material was non-naive T cells sorted from PBMCs, obtained on the day of vaccination. The clonotype originates from a man in his fifties or sixties who received an inactivated influenza vaccine. The DNA for the CDR3 is TGTGCCAGCAGTGAATTAAGGACTAGTTACAATGAGCAGTTCTTC. It encodes CASSELRTSYNEQFF.